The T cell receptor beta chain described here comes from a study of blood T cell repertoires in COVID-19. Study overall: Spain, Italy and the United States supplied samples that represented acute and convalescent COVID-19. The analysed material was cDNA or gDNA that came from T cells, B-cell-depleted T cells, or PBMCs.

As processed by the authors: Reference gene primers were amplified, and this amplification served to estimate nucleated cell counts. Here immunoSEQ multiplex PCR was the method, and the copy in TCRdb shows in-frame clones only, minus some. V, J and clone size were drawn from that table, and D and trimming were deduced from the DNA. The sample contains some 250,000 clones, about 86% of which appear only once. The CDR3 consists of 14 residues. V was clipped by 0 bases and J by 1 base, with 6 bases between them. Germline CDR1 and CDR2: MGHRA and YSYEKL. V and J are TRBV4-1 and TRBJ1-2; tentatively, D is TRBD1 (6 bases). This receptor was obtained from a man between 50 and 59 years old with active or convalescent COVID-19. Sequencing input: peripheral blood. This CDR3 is CASSQDRGNYGYTF. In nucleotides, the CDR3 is TGCGCCAGCAGCCAAGACAGGGGTAACTATGGCTACACCTTC.